This T cell receptor (beta chain) was recorded in a study of cytomegalovirus exposure and HLA in healthy donors. Repertoires were generated with immunoSEQ multiplex PCR, while TCRdb's copy carries only in-frame clones and drops some. This table has 280,000 or so clones, roughly 90% appearing once. This CDR3 has 15 amino acids. J was trimmed by 4 bases and V by 2 bases; bases with no gene match: 7. The germline V gene has CDR1 SGHNT and CDR2 YYREEE (reference sequence). Sequenced: PBMCs. The V call is TRBV5-4, the J call TRBJ2-3, with 7 bases matching TRBD2. This clonotype originated in a woman aged 18-30 years in good health and CMV-seronegative. This chain's CDR3 is CASSFWGGAADTQYF. CDR3 DNA sequence: TGTGCCAGCAGCTTTTGGGGGGGAGCAGCAGATACGCAGTATTTT.